This TCR beta chain originates from a study of blood T cells in healthy people across ages. Germline V gene sequence: CDR1 DFQATT, CDR2 SNEGSKA (reference sequence). The CDR3 is made up of 18 amino acids. The germline V and J ends were trimmed by 5 bases and 5 bases, with 30 bases remaining between them. Study conclusions and caveats: Older age went with lower TCR beta diversity per million T cells, in a roughly linear way.

Comments on this clonotype: Its antigen is currently unknown.

Sample-barcoded 5' priming and a J-beta primer mix drove a second PCR of about 7 to 12 cycles. MiXCR, run by TCRdb on the 5' RACE reads, gives a single entry per CDR3 protein. The sample lists roughly 640,000 distinct CDR3 sequences, about 30% seen once, with less than 20% in the top ten. The sequencing sample was made of blood. The chain couples TRBV20-1 to TRBJ1-1; D gene uncertain. This clonotype was obtained from an elderly woman in good health. CDR3 coding DNA: TGCAGTGCTCATCCTCTCATGAGGGATACCGGGGTTAATACTGAAGCTTTCTTT. Its translation: CSAHPLMRDTGVNTEAFF.